This T cell receptor beta chain was documented in a study of blood T cells in healthy people across ages. Healthy Caucasian individuals from Russia aged roughly 6 to 90 served as donors. PBMCs, at least 7 million per sample, were isolated. The study's findings and limits: Samples with more naive T cells showed higher observed beta diversity. Leaving the PBMCs unsorted stopped any conclusive comparison of naive versus antigen-experienced cells.

The CDR3 loop spans 14 amino acids. CDR1 is LGHDT, CDR2 YNNKEL, per germline (reference sequence). V was trimmed by 2 bases and J by 9 bases, leaving 16 bases between them. Primed by a sample-barcoded 5' primer and a J-beta primer mix, a second PCR proceeded for about 7 to 11 cycles. TCRdb analysed the 5' RACE reads with MiXCR anew, one entry per CDR3 protein. In the table there are 1.5 million to 2 million distinct CDR3 sequences, about 49% of which are singletons. A word on this clonotype: Its antigen is still unknown.

Sequencing was done on a sample of blood. This chain connects TRBV3-1 to TRBJ1-2; the D is unclear. The clonotype comes from a woman in her thirties or forties in good health. The CDR3 protein is CASSQISDDGCYTF. In nucleotides, the CDR3 is TGTGCCAGCAGCCAAATATCCGATGACGGATGCTACACCTTC.